The 22 T cell receptor beta chains in this list originate from one sample, sequenced in a study of CD8+ T cells in alopecia areata. It was cDNA, reverse transcribed from extracted RNA, that served as the sequencing template. Profiling relied on immunoSEQ multiplex PCR, and the TCRdb table lists in-frame clones only, not all of them. This sample has 150,000 to 200,000 clones; roughly 59% occur once, and the top ten carry about 1.5%. The sample consisted of CD4+ T cells sorted from blood, taken at week 0. The receptors originated from a human donor with alopecia areata.

This clone has at least ten counts. Other DNA sequences from this sample encode an identical CDR3 as well. The chain is built from TRBV4-3 and TRBJ2-4; D is uncertain. The CDR3 covers 12 residues. CDR1 LGHNA and CDR2 YSLEER come from the germline V gene. The V end was cut by 0 bases, the J end by 6 bases, with 3 bases between. The CDR3, as DNA: TGCGCCAGCAGCCAAGATAGAAACATTCAGTACTTC. It is translated as CASSQDRNIQYF.

The chain joins TRBV15 to TRBJ2-1; 8 bases map to TRBD2. The CDR3 loop spans 16 amino acids. Germline V gene sequence: CDR1 LNHNV, CDR2 YYDKDF (reference sequence). Trimming cost V 4 bases and J 5 bases; bases outside gene matches: 10. CDR3 in DNA: TGTGCCACCAGCACGTCGGGAGGGGGGATCCACAATGAGCAGTTCTTC. Its protein is CATSTSGGGIHNEQFF.

The V gene is TRBV6-5, the J gene TRBJ2-7; no definite D call. The germline V and J ends were trimmed by 8 bases and 5 bases, with 16 bases remaining between them. Germline CDR1 reads MNHEY; CDR2 reads SVGAGI. This CDR3 contains 13 residues. CDR3 nucleotide sequence: TGTGCCAGCGGTCAACAGTCCCCTGACGAGCAGTACTTC. Translated: CASGQQSPDEQYF.

The rearrangement uses TRBV7-2 and TRBJ2-7; D is possibly TRBD2 (6 bases). The CDR3 runs to 14 residues. Per the germline V gene, CDR1 is SGHTA and CDR2 is FQGNSA. V gave up 5 bases and J gave up 6 bases, with 17 bases separating them. The CDR3 DNA reads TGTGCCAGCAGCCGCCGCGGCGGGGAACTCGAGCAGTACTTC. It specifies CASSRRGGELEQYF.

The table lists this clone with a few counts. This rearrangement joins TRBV30 to TRBJ1-2; D uncertain. CDR3 length: 12 amino acids. The V gene's germline CDR1 is GTSNPN and CDR2 SVGIG (reference sequence). Trimming left V 2 bases short and J 11 bases short, with 15 bases between. CDR3 in amino acids: CAWSLQTGLYTF. The CDR3 DNA is TGTGCCTGGAGTCTTCAAACCGGACTGTACACCTTC.

CDR3 protein: CSVQGADGYTF. In nucleotides, the CDR3 is TGCAGCGTTCAGGGGGCGGATGGCTACACCTTC. The J gene is TRBJ1-2, the V gene TRBV29-1, with TRBD1 matching over 8 bases. The junction had 2 bases not matched to a gene; V was cut back by 5 bases and J by 6 bases. Germline V gene sequence: CDR1 SQVTM, CDR2 ANQGSEA. CDR3 size: 11 residues.

The chain combines TRBV6-5 with TRBJ2-4, with 13 bases fitting TRBD2. The trim removed 5 bases at V and 9 bases at J, leaving 7 bases unmatched. This CDR3 has 15 amino acids. CDR1 and CDR2 (germline): MNHEY, SVGAGI. CDR3 sequence: CASSTRLAGGGIQYF. Written as DNA, the CDR3 is TGTGCCAGCAGTACCCGACTAGCGGGGGGTGGCATTCAGTACTTC.

The genes are TRBV5-6 and TRBJ2-2; D ambiguous. The CDR3 spans 16 residues. Trimming stripped 4 bases from V and 1 base from J, with 14 bases between. The germline CDR1 and CDR2 sequences are SGHDT and YYEEEE. For the CDR3, the DNA is TGTGCCAGCAGCCGAGGCCCCGCCTTGAACACCGGGGAGCTGTTTTTT. It encodes CASSRGPALNTGELFF. Full variable domain (missing parts from reference TRBV5-6 and TRBJ2-2): DAGVTQSPTHLIKTRGQQVTLRCSPKSGHDTVSWYQQALGQGPQFIFQYYEEEERQRGNFPDRFSGHQFPNYSSELNVNALLLGDSALYLCASSRGPALNTGELFFGEGSRLTVL.

The rearrangement links TRBV7-8 to TRBJ1-1; no definite D call. V lost 4 bases and J 6 bases, leaving 12 bases between the germline ends. CDR1 and CDR2 (germline): SGHVS, FQNEAQ. CDR3 length: 13 amino acids. In nucleotides, the CDR3 is TGTGCCAGCAGCTCTAAGAACAACCCTGAAGCTTTCTTT. This translates into CASSSKNNPEAFF.

The chain carries TRBV5-8 and TRBJ2-5, with a possible D match to TRBD1 (6 bases). From germline, CDR1 is SGHTS and CDR2 YDEGEE. The CDR3 loop spans 14 amino acids. Deletions cut 3 bases from V and 5 bases from J, with 14 bases between. CDR3 loop: CASSSRGSRETQYF. The CDR3 nucleotides read TGTGCCAGCAGCTCTAGGGGGTCGAGGGAGACCCAGTACTTC.

This clone occurred once. The chain has TRBV4-3 and TRBJ2-7; TRBD2 matches 8 bases. V shed 0 bases, J shed 8 bases, and the junction held 9 bases outside the gene matches. This CDR3 spans 15 amino acids. The germline V gene encodes CDR1 LGHNA and CDR2 YSLEER. The CDR3 coding sequence is TGCGCCAGCAGCCAAGATAACGGGGGGGGAAGAAAGCAGTACTTC. Its translation is CASSQDNGGGRKQYF.

The J gene is TRBJ2-1, the V gene TRBV5-6, with 7 bases matching TRBD2. Germline CDR1 is SGHDT and CDR2 is YYEEEE. Trimming cost V 4 bases and J 15 bases; bases outside gene matches: 13. The CDR3 sequence is 13 residues long. In DNA, the CDR3 is TGTGCCAGCAGCCAGGAGACTAGCCCCCCGATGTTCTTC. It is translated as CASSQETSPPMFF.

The V gene is TRBV30, the J gene TRBJ1-1; 9 bases agree with TRBD1. The CDR3 totals 18 residues. J was trimmed by 3 bases and V by 2 bases; bases with no gene match: 16. The germline V gene encodes CDR1 GTSNPN and CDR2 SVGIG (reference sequence). CDR3 DNA: TGTGCCTGGAGTAAACGGGGGACAGGGTTAGACCTAGACACTGAAGCTTTCTTT. Its protein product is CAWSKRGTGLDLDTEAFF.

The chain links TRBV29-1 to TRBJ2-1; D may match TRBD1 or TRBD2 (5 bases each). Germline V gene sequence: CDR1 SQVTM, CDR2 ANQGSEA. Trimming cost V 6 bases and J 8 bases, with 11 bases left between them. The CDR3 runs to 11 residues. The CDR3 bases are TGCAGCGTGGCAGAGGGGCATGAGCAGTTCTTC. Protein: CSVAEGHEQFF.

V usage is TRBV15 and J usage is TRBJ1-1; D is uncertain. V dropped 0 bases and J dropped 4 bases, with 12 bases sitting between them. Germline CDR1 and CDR2: LNHNV and YYDKDF (reference sequence). The CDR3 covers 15 residues. The CDR3 protein is CATSRDPRIGTEAFF. CDR3 nucleotides: TGTGCCACCAGCAGAGACCCCCGGATCGGCACTGAAGCTTTCTTT.

The chain employs TRBV4-2 and TRBJ2-1; D not certain. Trimming cost V 1 base and J 7 bases, with 11 bases left between them. This CDR3 has 14 residues. The germline V gene encodes CDR1 LGHNA and CDR2 YNFKEQ. The CDR3 loop is CASSQAAGQNEQFF. The CDR3 nucleotides are TGTGCCAGCAGCCAAGCGGCAGGCCAGAATGAGCAGTTCTTC.

The V call is TRBV30, the J call TRBJ1-1; D not certain. The germline V gene encodes CDR1 GTSNPN and CDR2 SVGIG (reference sequence). The CDR3 has 13 amino acids. Trimming removed 2 bases from V and 0 bases from J, with 7 bases in between. In DNA, the CDR3 is TGTGCCTGGAGTCCGAGACTGAACACTGAAGCTTTCTTT. It codes for CAWSPRLNTEAFF.

In the case of this clone: The same CDR3 is also encoded by other DNA sequences in this sample. The chain employs TRBV9 and TRBJ1-6; 9 nucleotides agree with TRBD1. V lost 2 bases, J lost 6 bases, and 0 bases stayed unmatched. Germline lookup yields CDR1 SGDLS and CDR2 YYNGEE. The CDR3 is 14 residues long. The CDR3 region has the DNA TGTGCCAGCAGCGTGGGACAGGGTAATTCACCCCTCCACTTT. Translating gives CASSVGQGNSPLHF.

This clone has only a few counts. The J gene is TRBJ2-7, the V gene TRBV29-1; TRBD2 might be the D (5 bases). Germline lookup yields CDR1 SQVTM and CDR2 ANQGSEA. V gave up 4 bases and J gave up 0 bases, with 10 bases separating them. This CDR3 contains 13 residues. CDR3 amino acids: CSVGRASSYEQYF. The CDR3 region has the DNA TGCAGCGTTGGGCGGGCGTCCTCCTACGAGCAGTACTTC.

The chain uses TRBV11-2 and TRBJ2-5, with D perhaps TRBD2 (5 bases). The CDR3 has 13 residues. V was pared by 3 bases and J by 7 bases, with 12 bases between. CDR1 is SGHAT and CDR2 is FQNNGV in the germline V gene. In DNA, the CDR3 is TGTGCCAGCAGCTTCGGGGATTCGGGGACCCAGTACTTC. Translation gives CASSFGDSGTQYF.

The V call is TRBV9, the J call TRBJ2-1; 9 bases are a match to TRBD2. With V trimmed by 0 bases and J by 5 bases, 6 bases remained unmatched. The germline CDR1 and CDR2 sequences are SGDLS and YYNGEE. The CDR3 sequence is 16 residues long. CDR3 nucleotide sequence: TGTGCCAGCAGCGTAGCTCCGACTAGCGGAAACAATGAGCAGTTCTTC. Residues: CASSVAPTSGNNEQFF.

This chain links TRBV13 with TRBJ2-3; no clear D. Germline values: CDR1 PRHDT, CDR2 FYEKMQ (reference sequence). This CDR3 region has 13 residues. V lost 5 bases to trimming and J lost 5 bases, with 11 bases between them. The CDR3: CASSAHRRDTQYF. Written as DNA, the CDR3 is TGTGCCAGCAGCGCACATAGGAGAGATACGCAGTATTTT.